The 24 T cell receptor beta chains below come from one sample, sequenced in a study of OX40 agonist ivuxolimab in advanced cancers. Libraries came from the immunoSEQ multiplex PCR assay. In TCRdb, the immuneACCESS table is reduced to in-frame sequences with V and J assigned. These tables do not hold every clone; where another copy was compared, an unresolved V gene accounts for under half, and the others remain unexplained. The sample yields around 80,000 clones; approximately 84% were counted once. The ten largest clones add up to approximately 0.44% of the sample. The input for sequencing was CD4+ or CD8+ T cells sorted from blood, taken in a trial of the OX40 agonist ivuxolimab. These receptors were collected from an adult with an advanced solid tumor such as melanoma, head and neck, liver or kidney cancer.

This clone has just one count. V usage is TRBV28 and J usage is TRBJ1-5, with D unclear. CDR3 length: 14 residues. Between the trimmed V and J ends, which lost 4 bases and 6 bases, there was a span of 13 bases. Germline assignment: CDR1 MDHEN and CDR2 SYDVKM. Here the CDR3 DNA reads TGTGCCAGCAGTTCTCTTAGAAGGAGTCAGCCCCAGCATTTT. Amino acid sequence: CASSSLRRSQPQHF.

This chain joins TRBV6-5 and TRBJ2-1; tentatively, D is TRBD2 (6 bases). The CDR3 has 14 residues. Germline CDR1 reads MNHEY; CDR2 reads SVGAGI. Trimming shortened V by 10 bases and J by 3 bases, and 16 bases separated the two germline ends. The CDR3 sequence: CATKRAGYYNEQFF. In DNA form, the CDR3 reads TGTGCCACTAAACGGGCGGGGTACTACAATGAGCAGTTCTTC.

This clone was detected once. CDR3 DNA: TGCGCCAGCAGCTTGGAGGGGGCTAGCAATCAGCCCCAGCATTTT. This codes for CASSLEGASNQPQHF. The V and J genes are TRBV5-1 and TRBJ1-5; 7 nucleotides match TRBD1. The CDR3 runs to 15 residues. With V trimmed by 0 bases and J by 0 bases, 0 bases remained unmatched. Per the germline V gene, CDR1 is SGHRS and CDR2 is YFSETQ.

This sequence joins TRBV6-1 and TRBJ1-1; TRBD1 is a possible D gene (5 bases). Trimming took off 0 bases at V and 6 bases at J, with 14 bases between the two ends. This CDR3 has 15 amino acids. Germline loops: CDR1 MNHNS, CDR2 SASEGT. The CDR3 is CASSEALRTRAEAFF. The CDR3 nucleotides are TGTGCCAGCAGTGAAGCCCTCCGGACACGCGCTGAAGCTTTCTTT.

The genes are TRBV4-3 and TRBJ1-1, with TRBD1 as a possible D gene (5 bases). Germline assignment: CDR1 LGHNA and CDR2 YSLEER. V gave up 4 bases and J gave up 1 base, with 13 bases separating them. The CDR3 totals 15 residues. CDR3 region: CASSRYRDGNTEAFF. In DNA form, the CDR3 reads TGCGCCAGCAGCCGATACCGGGACGGGAACACTGAAGCTTTCTTT.

The rearrangement joins TRBV9 to TRBJ1-5; no clear D gene. V was pared by 4 bases and J by 7 bases, with 18 bases between. Germline-derived CDR1 and CDR2 are SGDLS and YYNGEE. The CDR3 totals 15 residues. The CDR3 spells CASSPTARSTQPQHF. The DNA of the CDR3 is TGTGCCAGCAGCCCAACGGCGCGAAGCACCCAGCCCCAGCATTTT.

The gene calls are TRBV9 and TRBJ2-2; D gene uncertain. CDR1 SGDLS and CDR2 YYNGEE come from the germline V gene. The CDR3 has 15 residues. The V end lost 1 base, the J end lost 4 bases, and 11 bases lay between the germline ends. The CDR3 nucleotides are TGTGCCAGCAGCGTAACAAGGCTGACCACCGGGGAGCTGTTTTTT. This translates into CASSVTRLTTGELFF.

By proportion, this clone is medium-sized. This CDR3 reads CASSLAVQGAVGYTF. The CDR3 DNA follows: TGCGCCAGCAGCTTGGCCGTCCAGGGAGCAGTCGGCTACACCTTC. The rearrangement links TRBV5-1 to TRBJ1-2; the D gene is possibly TRBD1 (5 bases). Trimming took 0 bases from V and 8 from J, leaving 17 bases between them. The CDR3 totals 15 residues. The V gene's germline CDR1 is SGHRS and CDR2 YFSETQ.

This chain links TRBV5-1 with TRBJ2-1; the match to TRBD2 covers 11 bases. CDR3 size: 18 residues. Germline assignment: CDR1 SGHRS and CDR2 YFSETQ. The V segment lost 4 bases and the J segment 5 bases; nucleotides outside the gene matches: 14. The CDR3 bases are TGCGCCAGCAGCGGTGGGCTAGCGGGGGGCCCGAGCGACAATGAGCAGTTCTTC. Its translation is CASSGGLAGGPSDNEQFF.

This sequence joins TRBV28 and TRBJ2-7; D tentatively reads TRBD1 or TRBD2 (6 bases each). Trimming shortened V by 7 bases and J by 1 base, and 20 bases separated the two germline ends. The CDR3 sequence is 16 residues long. Germline CDR1 and CDR2: MDHEN and SYDVKM. DNA of the CDR3: TGTGCCAGCACCTTAGGGGGACTCTCGCGGTCCTACGAGCAGTACTTC. The encoded protein is CASTLGGLSRSYEQYF.

This clone occurred a few times. V gene TRBV7-2 combines with J gene TRBJ1-5; the D is unclear. The CDR3 runs to 14 residues. CDR1 is SGHTA and CDR2 is FQGNSA in the germline V gene. With 4 bases removed from V and 0 bases from J, the gap between germline ends came to 7 bases. Here the CDR3 DNA reads TGTGCCAGCAGCTCATATAATAGCAATCAGCCCCAGCATTTT. It codes for CASSSYNSNQPQHF.

The V call is TRBV28, the J call TRBJ1-3; no reliable D call. Germline lookup yields CDR1 MDHEN and CDR2 SYDVKM. This CDR3 spans 15 amino acids. Trimming removed 0 bases at V and 2 bases at J, with 8 bases between. DNA of the CDR3: TGTGCCAGCAGTTTATGGAAGGGAACTGGAAACACCATATATTTT. Amino acid sequence: CASSLWKGTGNTIYF.

The chain couples TRBV19 to TRBJ2-3; 8 bases map to TRBD2. Germline CDR1 is LNHDA and CDR2 is SQIVND (reference sequence). The junction had 12 bases not matched to a gene; V was cut back by 6 bases and J by 7 bases. The CDR3 length is 15 residues. CDR3 coding DNA: TGTGCCAGTAGCGGACTAGCCGTCGTCGGGAATACGCAGTATTTT. Amino acids: CASSGLAVVGNTQYF.

The chain links TRBV5-4 to TRBJ2-7, with a possible D match to TRBD1 (6 bases). Germline CDR1 reads SGHNT; CDR2 reads YYREEE (reference sequence). The CDR3 is 14 residues long. With 1 base removed from V and 4 bases from J, the gap between germline ends came to 12 bases. This CDR3 reads CASSLPSQGYEQYF. CDR3 DNA sequence: TGTGCCAGCAGCTTGCCATCACAGGGATACGAGCAGTACTTC. Variable domain in full (rest from reference TRBV5-4 and TRBJ2-7): ETGVTQSPTHLIKTRGQQVTLRCSSQSGHNTVSWYQQALGQGPQFIFQYYREEENGRGNFPPRFSGLQFPNYSSELNVNALELDDSALYLCASSLPSQGYEQYFGPGTRLTVT.

The rearrangement uses TRBV7-8 and TRBJ1-2; TRBD1 might be the D (5 bases). The CDR3 spans 15 residues. CDR1 SGHVS and CDR2 FQNEAQ come from the germline V gene. Trimming cost V 0 bases and J 6 bases, with 14 bases left between them. The CDR3 here is CASSLAFGRADGYTF. In DNA, the CDR3 is TGTGCCAGCAGCTTAGCGTTTGGCAGGGCCGATGGCTACACCTTC. Together with reference TRBV7-8 and TRBJ1-2, the CDR3 gives the full variable domain: GAGVSQSPRYKVAKRGQDVALRCDPISGHVSLFWYQQALGQGPEFLTYFQNEAQLDKSGLPSDRFFAERPEGSVSTLKIQRTQQEDSAVYLCASSLAFGRADGYTFGSGTRLTVV.

V and J are TRBV2 and TRBJ1-1; the match to TRBD1 covers 7 bases. Germline V CDR1 and CDR2: SNHLY, FYNNEI. Trimming removed 6 bases from V and 3 bases from J; junction bases left unmatched: 7. This CDR3 is 14 amino acids long. The CDR3 DNA sequence: TGTGCCAGCAGGAGACAGGGAGTCTACACTGAAGCTTTCTTT. Translating it yields CASRRQGVYTEAFF.

The J gene is TRBJ1-1, the V gene TRBV7-2; D unresolved. Germline V CDR1 and CDR2: SGHTA, FQGNSA. This CDR3 has 12 residues. V shed 0 bases and J shed 11 bases, with 10 bases lying between them. CDR3 residues: CASSLAETTAFF. CDR3 nucleotide sequence: TGTGCCAGCAGCTTAGCGGAGACTACGGCTTTCTTT.

The CDR3: CASSEGSRGGHEQYF. CDR3 sequence (DNA): TGTGCCAGCAGTGAAGGGTCTAGGGGGGGCCACGAGCAGTACTTC. The chain joins TRBV6-1 to TRBJ2-7; perhaps TRBD2 as D (7 bases). Trimming cost V 1 base and J 5 bases, with 15 bases left between them. Looked up from germline, CDR1 is MNHNS and CDR2 is SASEGT. The CDR3 covers 15 residues.

The rearrangement links TRBV7-9 to TRBJ2-1, with D perhaps TRBD1 (5 bases). The germline gives CDR1 SEHNR, CDR2 FQNEAQ (reference sequence). The CDR3 length is 15 residues. With 3 bases removed from V and 4 bases from J, the gap between germline ends came to 13 bases. CDR3 in DNA: TGTGCCAGCAGCTTCCGCCCAGGGCCATACAATGAGCAGTTCTTC. Translating it yields CASSFRPGPYNEQFF.

CDR3 sequence: CASSPRSGRLTEAFF. The CDR3, as DNA: TGTGCCAGCTCACCTCGTTCGGGGAGGCTCACTGAAGCTTTCTTT. This chain uses TRBV18 with TRBJ1-1; D is unresolved. Trimming shortened V by 3 bases and J by 4 bases, and 15 bases separated the two germline ends. The CDR3 has 15 amino acids. Germline V CDR1 and CDR2: KGHSH, LQKENI. Using reference TRBV18 and TRBJ1-1 for the parts outside the CDR3, the full variable domain is NAGVMQNPRHLVRRRGQEARLRCSPMKGHSHVYWYRQLPEEGLKFMVYLQKENIIDESGMPKERFSAEFPKEGPSILRIQQVVRGDSAAYFCASSPRSGRLTEAFFGQGTRLTVV.

The genes are TRBV2 and TRBJ2-3; 8 bases agree with TRBD1. The length of the CDR3 is 13 residues. With V trimmed by 10 bases and J by 3 bases, 6 bases remained unmatched. Germline assignment: CDR1 SNHLY and CDR2 FYNNEI. CDR3: CATRQGRTDTQYF. The CDR3 DNA follows: TGTGCCACTCGACAGGGGAGGACAGATACGCAGTATTTT.

The chain joins TRBV7-7 to TRBJ2-5, with TRBD1 matching over 9 bases. From germline, CDR1 is SSHAT and CDR2 FNYEAQ (reference sequence). This CDR3 is 13 amino acids long. Trimming cost V 4 bases and J 5 bases; bases outside gene matches: 2. In DNA form, the CDR3 reads TGTGCCAGCAGCTCAACAGGGGGCGAGACCCAGTACTTC. It yields the protein CASSSTGGETQYF. Full variable domain (outside the CDR3, taken from reference TRBV7-7 and TRBJ2-5): GAGVSQSPRYKVTKRGQDVTLRCDPISSHATLYWYQQALGQGPEFLTYFNYEAQPDKSGLPSDRFSAERPEGSISTLTIQRTEQRDSAMYRCASSSTGGETQYFGPGTRLLVL.

The rearrangement joins TRBV7-9 to TRBJ1-4, with TRBD1 matching 8 bases. Germline V gene sequence: CDR1 SEHNR, CDR2 FQNEAQ (reference sequence). This CDR3 comprises 15 residues. Trimming at V came to 6 bases and at J to 7 bases, leaving 10 bases not matched to a gene. The CDR3 is CASSYGQGRSEKLFF. Written as DNA, the CDR3 is TGTGCCAGCAGTTATGGACAGGGAAGGAGTGAAAAACTGTTTTTT.

The gene calls are TRBV7-9 and TRBJ2-3; 10 nucleotides match TRBD2. Losses at the gene ends were 5 bases for V and 2 bases for J; bases not matched to a gene: 7. CDR1 is SEHNR and CDR2 is FQNEAQ in the germline V gene (reference sequence). The CDR3 sequence is 16 residues long. This chain's CDR3 is CASSRGAGGVTDTQYF. In nucleotides, the CDR3 is TGTGCCAGCAGCCGGGGAGCGGGAGGGGTCACAGATACGCAGTATTTT.